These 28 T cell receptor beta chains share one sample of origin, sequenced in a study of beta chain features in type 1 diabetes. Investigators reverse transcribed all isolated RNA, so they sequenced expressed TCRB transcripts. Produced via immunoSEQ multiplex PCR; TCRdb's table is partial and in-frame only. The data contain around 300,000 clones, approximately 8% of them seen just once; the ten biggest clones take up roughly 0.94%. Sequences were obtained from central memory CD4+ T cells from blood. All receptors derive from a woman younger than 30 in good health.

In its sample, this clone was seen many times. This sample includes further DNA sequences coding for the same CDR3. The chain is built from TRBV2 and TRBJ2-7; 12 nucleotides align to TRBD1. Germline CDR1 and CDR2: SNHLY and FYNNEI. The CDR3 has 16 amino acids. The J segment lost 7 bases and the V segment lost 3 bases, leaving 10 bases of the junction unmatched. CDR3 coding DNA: TGTGCCAGCAGTGAGGGTGGGGGACAGGGGGCTGGTGAGCAGTACGTC. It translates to CASSEGGGQGAGEQYV.

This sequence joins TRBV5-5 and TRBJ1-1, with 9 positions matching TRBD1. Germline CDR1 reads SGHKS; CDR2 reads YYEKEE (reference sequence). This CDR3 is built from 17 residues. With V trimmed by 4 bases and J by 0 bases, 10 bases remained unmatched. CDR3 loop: CASSQASGTGMNTEAFF. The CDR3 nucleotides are TGTGCCAGCAGCCAAGCCTCCGGGACAGGGATGAACACTGAAGCTTTCTTT.

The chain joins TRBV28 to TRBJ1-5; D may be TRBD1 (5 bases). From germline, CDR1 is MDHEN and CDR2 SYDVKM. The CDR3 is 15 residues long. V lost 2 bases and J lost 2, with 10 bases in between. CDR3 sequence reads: CASSLEGRGNQPQHF. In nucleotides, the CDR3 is TGTGCCAGCAGTTTAGAGGGCAGGGGCAATCAGCCCCAGCATTTT.

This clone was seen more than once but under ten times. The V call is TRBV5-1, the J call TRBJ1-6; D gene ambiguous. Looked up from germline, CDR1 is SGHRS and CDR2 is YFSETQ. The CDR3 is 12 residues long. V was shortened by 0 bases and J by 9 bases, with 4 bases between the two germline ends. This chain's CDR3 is CASSLVGSPLHF. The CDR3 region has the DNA TGCGCCAGCAGCTTGGTGGGTTCACCCCTCCACTTT.

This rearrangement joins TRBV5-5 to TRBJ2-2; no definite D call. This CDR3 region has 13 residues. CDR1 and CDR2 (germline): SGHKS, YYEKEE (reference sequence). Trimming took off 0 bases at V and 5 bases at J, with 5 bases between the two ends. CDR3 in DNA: TGTGCCAGCAGCTTGGCGTGGACCGGGGAGCTGTTTTTT. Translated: CASSLAWTGELFF.

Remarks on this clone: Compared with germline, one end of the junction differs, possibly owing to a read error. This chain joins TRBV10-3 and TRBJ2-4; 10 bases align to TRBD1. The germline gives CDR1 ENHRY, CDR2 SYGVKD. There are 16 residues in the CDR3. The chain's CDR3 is CASSYGQGEVKNIQYF. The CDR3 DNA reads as TGTGCCAGCAGTTACGGACAGGGGGAAGTCAAAAACATTCAGTACTTC.

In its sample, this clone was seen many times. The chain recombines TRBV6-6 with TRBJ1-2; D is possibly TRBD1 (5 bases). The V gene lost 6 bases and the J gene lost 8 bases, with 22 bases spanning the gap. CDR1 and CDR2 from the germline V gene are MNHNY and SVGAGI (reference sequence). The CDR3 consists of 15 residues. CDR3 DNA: TGTGCCAGCAGCTCGGGGTGGCAGGGTTCGGGCGGCTACACCTTC. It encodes CASSSGWQGSGGYTF.

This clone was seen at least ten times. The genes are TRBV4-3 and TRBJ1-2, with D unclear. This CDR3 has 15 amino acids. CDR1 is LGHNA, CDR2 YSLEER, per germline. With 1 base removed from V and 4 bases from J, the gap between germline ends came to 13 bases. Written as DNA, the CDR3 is TGCGCCAGCAGCCAAGTTCTCCTTGGCGCCTATGGCTACACCTTC. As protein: CASSQVLLGAYGYTF.

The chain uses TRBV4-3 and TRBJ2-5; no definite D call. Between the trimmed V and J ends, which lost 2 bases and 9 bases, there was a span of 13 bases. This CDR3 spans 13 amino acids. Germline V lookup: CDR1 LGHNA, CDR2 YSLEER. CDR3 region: CASSQLLPGAQYF. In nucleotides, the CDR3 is TGCGCCAGCAGCCAACTGCTTCCTGGAGCCCAGTACTTC.

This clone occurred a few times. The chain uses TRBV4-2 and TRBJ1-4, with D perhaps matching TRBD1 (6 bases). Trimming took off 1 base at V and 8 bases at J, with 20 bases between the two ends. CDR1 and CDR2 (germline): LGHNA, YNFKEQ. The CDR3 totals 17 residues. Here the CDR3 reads CASSQVGSGGKEEKLFF. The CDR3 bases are TGTGCCAGCAGCCAAGTGGGATCGGGGGGCAAGGAGGAAAAACTGTTTTTT.

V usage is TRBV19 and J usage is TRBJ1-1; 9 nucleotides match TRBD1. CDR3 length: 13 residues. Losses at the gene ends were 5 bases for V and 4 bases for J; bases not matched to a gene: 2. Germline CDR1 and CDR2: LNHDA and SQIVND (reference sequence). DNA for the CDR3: TGTGCCAGTAGTCGACAGGGGGGCACTGAAGCTTTCTTT. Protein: CASSRQGGTEAFF. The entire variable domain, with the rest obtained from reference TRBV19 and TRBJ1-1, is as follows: DGGITQSPKYLFRKEGQNVTLSCEQNLNHDAMYWYRQDPGQGLRLIYYSQIVNDFQKGDIAEGYSVSREKKESFPLTVTSAQKNPTAFYLCASSRQGGTEAFFGQGTRLTVV.

The DNA of the CDR3 is TGTGCCAGCAGCTTTTCCTCCGGGACTGGGTACGAGCAGTACTTC. Protein sequence: CASSFSSGTGYEQYF. The chain carries TRBV7-2 and TRBJ2-7, with TRBD2 as a possible D gene (6 bases). The V end was cut by 3 bases, the J end by 4 bases, with 16 bases between. CDR3 length equals 15 residues. Looked up from germline, CDR1 is SGHTA and CDR2 is FQGNSA.

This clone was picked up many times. The DNA for the CDR3 is TGTGCCAGCTATGCCGGATACAATGAGCAGTTCTTC. Translated, it gives CASYAGYNEQFF. This chain uses TRBV2 with TRBJ2-1; D gene ambiguous. The CDR3 is 12 amino acids. With 8 bases removed from V and 4 bases from J, the gap between germline ends came to 9 bases. Germline CDR1 reads SNHLY; CDR2 reads FYNNEI.

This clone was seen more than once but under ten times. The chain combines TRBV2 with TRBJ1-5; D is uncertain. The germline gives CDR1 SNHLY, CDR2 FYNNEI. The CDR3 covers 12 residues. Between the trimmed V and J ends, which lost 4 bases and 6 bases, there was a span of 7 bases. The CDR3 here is CASSVVGQPQHF. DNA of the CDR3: TGTGCCAGCAGTGTGGTCGGTCAGCCCCAGCATTTT.

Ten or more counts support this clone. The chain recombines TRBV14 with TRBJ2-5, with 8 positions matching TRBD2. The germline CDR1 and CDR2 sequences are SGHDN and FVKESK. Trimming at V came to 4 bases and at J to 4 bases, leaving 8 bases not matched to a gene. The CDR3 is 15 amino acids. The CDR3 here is CASSRGGRKGETQYF. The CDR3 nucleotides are TGTGCCAGCAGCCGGGGCGGGAGGAAGGGAGAGACCCAGTACTTC. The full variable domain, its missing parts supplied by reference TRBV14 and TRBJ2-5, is EAGVTQFPSHSVIEKGQTVTLRCDPISGHDNLYWYRRVMGKEIKFLLHFVKESKQDESGMPNNRFLAERTGGTYSTLKVQPAELEDSGVYFCASSRGGRKGETQYFGPGTRLLVL.

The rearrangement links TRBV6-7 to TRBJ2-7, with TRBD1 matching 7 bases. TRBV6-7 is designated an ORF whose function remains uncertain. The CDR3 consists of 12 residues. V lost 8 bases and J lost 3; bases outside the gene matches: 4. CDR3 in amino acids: CASRGQVYEQYV. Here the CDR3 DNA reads TGTGCCAGCCGCGGACAGGTCTACGAGCAGTACGTC.

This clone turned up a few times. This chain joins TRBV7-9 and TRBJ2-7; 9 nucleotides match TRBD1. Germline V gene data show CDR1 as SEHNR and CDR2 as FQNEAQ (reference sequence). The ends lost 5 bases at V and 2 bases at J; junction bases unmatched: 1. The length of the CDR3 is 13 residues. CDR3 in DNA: TGTGCCAGCAGCCGGACAGGGGCCTACGAGCAGTACTTC. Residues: CASSRTGAYEQYF.

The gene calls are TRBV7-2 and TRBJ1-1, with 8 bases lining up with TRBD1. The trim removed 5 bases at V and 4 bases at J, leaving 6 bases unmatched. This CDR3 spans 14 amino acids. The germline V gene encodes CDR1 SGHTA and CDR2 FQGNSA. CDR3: CASSPGQGITEAFF. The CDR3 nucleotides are TGTGCCAGCAGCCCTGGACAGGGTATCACTGAAGCTTTCTTT.

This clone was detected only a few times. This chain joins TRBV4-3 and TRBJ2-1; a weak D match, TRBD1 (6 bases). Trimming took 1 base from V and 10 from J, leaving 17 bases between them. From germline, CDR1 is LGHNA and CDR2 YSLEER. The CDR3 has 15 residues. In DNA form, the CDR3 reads TGCGCCAGCAGCCAAGGACGGACAGTCTTGATGGAGCAGTTCTTC. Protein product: CASSQGRTVLMEQFF.

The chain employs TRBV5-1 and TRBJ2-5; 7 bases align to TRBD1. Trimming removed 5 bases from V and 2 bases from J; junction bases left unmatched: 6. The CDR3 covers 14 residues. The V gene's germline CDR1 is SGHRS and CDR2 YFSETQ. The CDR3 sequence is CASRVRDRQETQYF. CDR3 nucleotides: TGCGCCAGCAGGGTTCGGGACAGACAAGAGACCCAGTACTTC.

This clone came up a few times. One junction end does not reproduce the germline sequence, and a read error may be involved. The CDR3: CTSSGTAGEQETQYF. CDR3 nucleotide sequence: TGTACCAGCAGCGGAACAGCGGGGGAGCAAGAGACCCAGTACTTC. The rearrangement joins TRBV5-6 to TRBJ2-5; TRBD2 agrees at 8 bases. CDR3 size: 15 residues. Germline V gene sequence: CDR1 SGHDT, CDR2 YYEEEE.

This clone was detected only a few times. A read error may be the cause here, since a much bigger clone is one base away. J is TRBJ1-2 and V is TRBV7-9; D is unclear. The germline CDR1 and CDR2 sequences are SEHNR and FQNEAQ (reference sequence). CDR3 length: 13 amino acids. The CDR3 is CASCLEPEDPYTF. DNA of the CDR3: TGTGCCAGCTGCTTAGAACCCGAAGATCCCTACACCTTC.

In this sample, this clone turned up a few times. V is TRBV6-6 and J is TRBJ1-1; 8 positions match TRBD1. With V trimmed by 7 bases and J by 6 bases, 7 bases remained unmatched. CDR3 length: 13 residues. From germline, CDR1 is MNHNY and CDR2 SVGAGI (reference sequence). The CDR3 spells CASKTQGGSEAFF. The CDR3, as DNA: TGTGCCAGCAAGACACAGGGGGGTTCTGAAGCTTTCTTT.

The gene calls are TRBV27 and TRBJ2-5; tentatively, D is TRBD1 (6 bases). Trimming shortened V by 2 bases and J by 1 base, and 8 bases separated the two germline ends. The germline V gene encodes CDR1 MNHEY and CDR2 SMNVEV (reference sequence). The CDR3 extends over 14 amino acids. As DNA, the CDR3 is TGTGCCAGCAGTTTAAACAGGGCCCAAGAGACCCAGTACTTC. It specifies CASSLNRAQETQYF.

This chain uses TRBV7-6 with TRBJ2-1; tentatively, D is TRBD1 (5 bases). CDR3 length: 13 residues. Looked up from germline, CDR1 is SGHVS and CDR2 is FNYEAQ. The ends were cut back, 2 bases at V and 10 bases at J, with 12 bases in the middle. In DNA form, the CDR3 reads TGTGCCAGCAGCTTATATCAGGGTTGGGAGCAGTTCTTC. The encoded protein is CASSLYQGWEQFF.

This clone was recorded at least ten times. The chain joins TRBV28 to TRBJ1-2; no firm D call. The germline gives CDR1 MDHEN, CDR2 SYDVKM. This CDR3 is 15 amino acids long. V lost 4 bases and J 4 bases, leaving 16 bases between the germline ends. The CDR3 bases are TGTGCCAGCAGTTACGGACCGGATATGCTCTATGGCTACACCTTC. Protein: CASSYGPDMLYGYTF.

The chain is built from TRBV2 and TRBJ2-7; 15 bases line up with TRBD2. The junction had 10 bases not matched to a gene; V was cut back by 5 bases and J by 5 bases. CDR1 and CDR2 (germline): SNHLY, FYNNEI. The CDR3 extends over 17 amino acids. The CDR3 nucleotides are TGTGCCAGCAGTCCCGGACTAGCGGGAGGGCTCTTCGACGAGCAGTACTTC. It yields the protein CASSPGLAGGLFDEQYF.

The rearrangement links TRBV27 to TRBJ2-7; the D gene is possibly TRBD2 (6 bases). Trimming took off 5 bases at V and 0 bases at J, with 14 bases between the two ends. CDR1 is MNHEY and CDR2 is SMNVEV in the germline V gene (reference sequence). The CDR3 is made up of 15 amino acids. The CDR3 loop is CASSGGGRPSYEQYF. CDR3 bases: TGTGCCAGCAGTGGTGGAGGGAGGCCCTCCTACGAGCAGTACTTC.